A single sample gave rise to the 22 T cell receptor beta chains below, sequenced in a study of CD8+CD57+ T cells in acquired aplastic anemia. Investigators profiled TCR beta VDJ and CDR3 from genomic DNA template. TCRdb processed the reads anew with MiXCR; each CDR3 protein has one entry. Of a few hundred thousand distinct CDR3 sequences listed, around 30% are singletons. Patients who underwent sequencing had shown CD8+CD57+ cell expansion by flow cytometry. The sample comprised sorted CD4+, CD8+, or CD8+CD57+ T cells (not recorded which) from PBMCs. Receptors originate from a human donor with aplastic anemia.

This clonotype has only a few counts. It may be a read error: a sequence one base away is much more abundant. The chain is built from TRBV29-1 and TRBJ1-1; no reliable D call. Germline V gene lookup returns CDR1 SQVTM and CDR2 ANQGSEA. The CDR3 is made up of 15 amino acids. This chain's CDR3 is CGVEDPTRSGTEAFF. The CDR3 DNA sequence: TGCGGCGTTGAAGATCCAACTCGGTCTGGCACTGAAGCTTTCTTT.

The chain joins TRBV7-3 to TRBJ1-1, with a weak D call TRBD1 (5 bases). CDR1 and CDR2 (germline): SGHTA, FQGTGA. The CDR3 has 14 amino acids. CDR3 nucleotides: TGTGCAGTTCGCCGGGGTGGGGGGAACACTGAAGCTTTCTTT. Its translation is CAVRRGGGNTEAFF.

Concerning this clonotype: A read error may be the cause here, since a much bigger clone is one base away. The rearrangement uses TRBV19 and TRBJ1-1; the D gene is possibly TRBD1 (6 bases). V lost 4 bases and J 6 bases, leaving 12 bases between the germline ends. This CDR3 comprises 13 residues. Per the germline V gene, CDR1 is LNHDA and CDR2 is SQIVND (reference sequence). CDR3 residues: CASSSFRGAEAFF. In DNA form, the CDR3 reads TGTGCCAGTAGTAGTTTCAGGGGCGCTGAAGCTTTCTTT.

A note on this clonotype: The junction shows a germline mismatch at one end, possibly a read error. This chain joins TRBV10-3 and TRBJ2-7; 7 bases map to TRBD2. The germline V gene encodes CDR1 ENHRY and CDR2 SYGVKD. The CDR3 has 13 residues. The CDR3 is CASSYARGVEQYF. The CDR3 bases are TGTGCCAGCAGTTATGCCCGGGGGGTCGAGCAGTACTTC.

The chain joins TRBV2 to TRBJ1-1; D might be TRBD1 (5 bases). Germline V gives CDR1 SNHLY, CDR2 FYNNEI. The length of the CDR3 is 11 residues. V shed 1 base and J shed 10 bases, with 7 bases lying between them. CDR3 protein: CASSEGGGAFF. In nucleotides, the CDR3 is TGTGCCAGCAGTGAAGGGGGGGGAGCTTTCTTT.

With regard to this clonotype: At one end the junction does not follow the germline gene, possibly because of a read error. The chain combines TRBV15 with TRBJ2-7; tentatively, D is TRBD2 (5 bases). This CDR3 has 14 residues. CDR1 and CDR2 (germline): LNHNV, YYDKDF (reference sequence). The CDR3 reads CATSIGDTSCEQYF. CDR3 sequence (DNA): TGTGCCACCAGCATCGGGGATACTTCCTGCGAGCAGTACTTC.

This clonotype was observed at least ten times. V usage is TRBV3-1 and J usage is TRBJ2-7; D is uncertain. Per the germline V gene, CDR1 is LGHDT and CDR2 is YNNKEL (reference sequence). The CDR3 runs to 12 residues. Trimming left V 3 bases short and J 3 bases short, with 6 bases between. The CDR3 DNA sequence: TGTGCCAGCAGCCAGGTCAACTACGAGCAGTACTTC. Translating it yields CASSQVNYEQYF.

As to this clonotype: Here the CDR3 omits its conserved ending phenylalanine or tryptophan, so a read error is the likely source. The V and J genes are TRBV6-4 and TRBJ2-3; D may be TRBD2 (6 bases). V lost 0 bases to trimming and J lost 5 bases, with 12 bases between them. This CDR3 has 15 residues. Germline lookup yields CDR1 MRHNA and CDR2 SNTAGT. This chain's CDR3 is CASSDSRGDVDTQYL. CDR3 nucleotide sequence: TGTGCCAGCAGTGACTCGCGGGGCGACGTAGATACGCAGTATCTT.

The J gene is TRBJ1-2, the V gene TRBV7-4; 7 nucleotides line up with TRBD1. V lost 5 bases and J lost 4; bases outside the gene matches: 10. The CDR3 has 15 residues. Per germline, CDR1 SGHVT and CDR2 SQSDAQ. The CDR3 sequence is CASSPTRDSGYGYTF. CDR3 coding DNA: TGTGCCAGCAGCCCAACCAGGGACAGTGGCTATGGCTACACCTTC. Drawing the rest from reference TRBV7-4 and TRBJ1-2, the complete variable domain is GAGVSQSPRYKVAKRGRDVALRCDSISGHVTLYWYRQTLGQGSEVLTYSQSDAQRDKSGRPSGRFSAERPERSVSTLKIQRTEQGDSAVYLCASSPTRDSGYGYTFGSGTRLTVV.

This clonotype was picked up many times. V is TRBV7-9 and J is TRBJ1-2, with 7 bases lining up with TRBD1. The germline V gene encodes CDR1 SEHNR and CDR2 FQNEAQ (reference sequence). The length of the CDR3 is 16 residues. The junction had 10 bases not matched to a gene; V was cut back by 3 bases and J by 3 bases. This CDR3 is CASSLRGAGGDYGYTF. The CDR3, as DNA: TGTGCCAGCAGCTTGAGGGGCGCAGGGGGTGACTATGGCTACACCTTC.

This chain connects TRBV30 to TRBJ1-6, with TRBD1 matching over 8 bases. The CDR3 totals 13 residues. Unmatched junction bases numbered 3, after V lost 5 bases and J lost 6 bases. Germline CDR1 and CDR2: GTSNPN and SVGIG (reference sequence). The CDR3 loop is CAWGQGLNSPLHF. CDR3 nucleotides: TGTGCCTGGGGACAGGGCCTTAATTCACCCCTCCACTTT.

The genes are TRBV7-9 and TRBJ2-3, with 7 bases fitting TRBD1. The J segment lost 2 bases and the V segment lost 5 bases, leaving 7 bases of the junction unmatched. Germline CDR1 is SEHNR and CDR2 is FQNEAQ (reference sequence). CDR3 length equals 15 residues. The CDR3 DNA is TGTGCCAGCAGCGTAGTAGGGGGCCCCACAGATACGCAGTATTTT. It translates to CASSVVGGPTDTQYF. The variable domain in full, completed from reference TRBV7-9 and TRBJ2-3, reads DTGVSQNPRHKITKRGQNVTFRCDPISEHNRLYWYRQTLGQGPEFLTYFQNEAQLEKSRLLSDRFSAERPKGSFSTLEIQRTEQGDSAMYLCASSVVGGPTDTQYFGPGTRLTVL.

The gene calls are TRBV12-3 or TRBV12-4 and TRBJ1-6; TRBD1 might be the D (5 bases). The CDR3 runs to 19 residues. V was shortened by 5 bases and J by 0 bases, with 20 bases between the two germline ends. CDR3 DNA: TGTGCCAGCAGTCCCCTTCCCTGGGACGGAAGCTCCTATAATTCACCCCTCCACTTT. This translates into CASSPLPWDGSSYNSPLHF.

The rearrangement uses TRBV9 and TRBJ1-1; D is undetermined. V was clipped by 3 bases and J by 13 bases, with 4 bases between them. Germline V lookup: CDR1 SGDLS, CDR2 YYNGEE. This CDR3 contains 8 residues. The CDR3 reads CASSGGFF. CDR3 nucleotide sequence: TGTGCCAGCAGCGGGGGTTTCTTT.

This clonotype came up many times. This chain links TRBV10-3 with TRBJ1-3; D ambiguous. The germline V and J ends were trimmed by 6 bases and 2 bases, with 8 bases remaining between them. Germline V gene data show CDR1 as ENHRY and CDR2 as SYGVKD. The CDR3 runs 13 residues. This CDR3 reads CAIRNSTGNTIYF. DNA of the CDR3: TGTGCCATCAGGAACAGCACTGGAAACACCATATATTTT.

This clonotype was observed a few times. The junction does not match germline at one end; this may be a read error. This CDR3 reads CSSSPTQDTNYGYTF. The DNA of the CDR3 is TGTTCCAGCAGCCCCACCCAAGACACGAACTATGGCTACACCTTC. V is TRBV4-2 and J is TRBJ1-2; D gene unclear. CDR1 and CDR2 from the germline V gene are LGHNA and YNFKEQ. This CDR3 is built from 15 residues.

The J gene is TRBJ2-5, the V gene TRBV19; D is possibly TRBD1 (5 bases). This CDR3 is built from 13 residues. Germline V gene lookup returns CDR1 LNHDA and CDR2 SQIVND (reference sequence). The V and J ends lost 3 bases and 5 bases respectively, with 10 bases between them. In nucleotides, the CDR3 is TGTGCCAGTAGTATGTGGGGCGGCGAGACCCAGTACTTC. This codes for CASSMWGGETQYF.

V and J are TRBV19 and TRBJ2-1; D ambiguous. The CDR3 has 15 residues. The V and J ends lost 1 base and 0 bases respectively, with 7 bases between them. Germline V gene sequence: CDR1 LNHDA, CDR2 SQIVND (reference sequence). This CDR3 is CASSIGLDSYNEQFF. The CDR3 nucleotides are TGTGCCAGTAGTATAGGGCTTGACTCCTACAATGAGCAGTTCTTC.

V gene TRBV6-4 combines with J gene TRBJ1-1; D unclear. The CDR3 length is 16 residues. The germline V and J ends were trimmed by 1 base and 1 base, with 13 bases remaining between them. The germline gives CDR1 MRHNA, CDR2 SNTAGT. Here the CDR3 DNA reads TGTGCCAGCAGTGACTTCTGGACCGGAGGGAACACTGAAGCTTTCTTT. Translating it yields CASSDFWTGGNTEAFF.

This sequence joins TRBV6-1 and TRBJ1-5; TRBD1 matches at 7 bases. CDR1 and CDR2 (germline): MNHNS, SASEGT. CDR3 length: 15 amino acids. Losses at the gene ends were 7 bases for V and 1 base for J; bases not matched to a gene: 7. The CDR3 protein is CASNSGQTSNQPQHF. The CDR3 nucleotides are TGTGCCAGCAACTCGGGACAGACAAGCAATCAGCCCCAGCATTTT.

About this clonotype itself: This may come from a read error, since a much larger clone is one base off. The chain joins TRBV2 to TRBJ1-1; 10 nucleotides match TRBD1. Germline loops: CDR1 SNHLY, CDR2 FYNNEI. V lost 8 bases and J lost 0; bases outside the gene matches: 0. The length of the CDR3 is 13 residues. The CDR3 nucleotides read TGTGCCAGCGGGACAGGGGTGAACACTGAAGCTTTCTTT. Residues: CASGTGVNTEAFF.

In this sample, this clonotype turned up many times. This chain uses TRBV24-1 with TRBJ2-1; 8 bases line up with TRBD2. Germline loops: CDR1 KGHDR, CDR2 SFDVKD. The ends lost 2 bases at V and 8 bases at J; junction bases unmatched: 10. The CDR3 covers 16 residues. The CDR3 here is CATSDSRGGLGDEQFF. The CDR3 bases are TGTGCCACCAGTGATTCCCGGGGGGGCCTCGGGGATGAGCAGTTCTTC.